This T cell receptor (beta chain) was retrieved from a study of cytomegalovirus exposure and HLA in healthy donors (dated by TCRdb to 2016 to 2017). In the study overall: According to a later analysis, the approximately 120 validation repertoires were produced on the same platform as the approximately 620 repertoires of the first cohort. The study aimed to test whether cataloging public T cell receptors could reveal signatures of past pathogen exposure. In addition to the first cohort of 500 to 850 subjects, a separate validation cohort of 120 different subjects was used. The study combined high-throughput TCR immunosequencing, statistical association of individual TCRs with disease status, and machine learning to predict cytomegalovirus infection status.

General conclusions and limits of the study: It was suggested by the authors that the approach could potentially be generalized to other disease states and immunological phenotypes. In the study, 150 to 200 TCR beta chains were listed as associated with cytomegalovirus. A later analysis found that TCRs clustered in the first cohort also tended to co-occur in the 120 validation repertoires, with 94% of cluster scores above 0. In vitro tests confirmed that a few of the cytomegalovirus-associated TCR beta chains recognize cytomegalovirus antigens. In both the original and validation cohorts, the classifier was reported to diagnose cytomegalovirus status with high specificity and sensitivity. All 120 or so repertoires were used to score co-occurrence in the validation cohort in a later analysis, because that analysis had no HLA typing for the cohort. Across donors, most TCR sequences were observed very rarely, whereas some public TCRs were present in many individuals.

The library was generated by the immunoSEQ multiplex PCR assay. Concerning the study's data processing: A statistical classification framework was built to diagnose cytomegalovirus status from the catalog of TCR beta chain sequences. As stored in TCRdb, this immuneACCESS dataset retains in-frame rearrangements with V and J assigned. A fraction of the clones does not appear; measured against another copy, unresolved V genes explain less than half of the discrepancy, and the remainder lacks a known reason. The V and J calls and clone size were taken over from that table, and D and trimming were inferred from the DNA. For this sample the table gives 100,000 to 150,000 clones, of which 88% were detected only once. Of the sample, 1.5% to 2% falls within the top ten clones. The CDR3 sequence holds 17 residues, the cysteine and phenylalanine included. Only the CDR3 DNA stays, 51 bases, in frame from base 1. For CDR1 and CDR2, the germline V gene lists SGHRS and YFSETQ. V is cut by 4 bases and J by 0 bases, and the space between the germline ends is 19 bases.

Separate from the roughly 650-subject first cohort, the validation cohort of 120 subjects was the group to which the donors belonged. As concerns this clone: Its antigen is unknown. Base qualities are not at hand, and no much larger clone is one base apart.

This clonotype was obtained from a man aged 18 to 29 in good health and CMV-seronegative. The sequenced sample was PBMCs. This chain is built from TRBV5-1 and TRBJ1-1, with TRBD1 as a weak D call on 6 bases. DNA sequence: TGCGCCAGCAGCCCAGGGGCAAACAGCCGGATGAACACTGAAGCTTTCTTT. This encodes CASSPGANSRMNTEAFF. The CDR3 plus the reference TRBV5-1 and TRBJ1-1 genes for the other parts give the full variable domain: KAGVTQTPRYLIKTRGQQVTLSCSPISGHRSVSWYQQTPGQGLQFLFEYFSETQRNKGNFPGRFSGRQFSNSRSEMNVSTLELGDSALYLCASSPGANSRMNTEAFFGQGTRLTVV.